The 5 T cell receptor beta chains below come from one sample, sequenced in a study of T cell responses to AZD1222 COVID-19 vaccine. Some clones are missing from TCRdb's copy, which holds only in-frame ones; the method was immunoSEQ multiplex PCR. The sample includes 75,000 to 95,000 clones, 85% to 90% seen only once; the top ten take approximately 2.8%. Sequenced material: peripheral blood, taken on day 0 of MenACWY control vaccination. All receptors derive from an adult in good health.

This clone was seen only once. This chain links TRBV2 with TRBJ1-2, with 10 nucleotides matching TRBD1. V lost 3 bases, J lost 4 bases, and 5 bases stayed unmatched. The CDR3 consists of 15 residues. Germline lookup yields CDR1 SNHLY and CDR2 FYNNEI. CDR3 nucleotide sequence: TGTGCCAGCAGTGAGTCCCGGACAGGGGGCTATGGCTACACCTTC. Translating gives CASSESRTGGYGYTF.

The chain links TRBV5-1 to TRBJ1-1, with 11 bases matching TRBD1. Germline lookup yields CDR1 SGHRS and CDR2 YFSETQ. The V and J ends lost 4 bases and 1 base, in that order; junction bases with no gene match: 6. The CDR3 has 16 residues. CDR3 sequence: CASSPGTGGENTEAFF. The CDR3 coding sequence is TGCGCCAGCAGCCCGGGGACAGGGGGAGAGAACACTGAAGCTTTCTTT.

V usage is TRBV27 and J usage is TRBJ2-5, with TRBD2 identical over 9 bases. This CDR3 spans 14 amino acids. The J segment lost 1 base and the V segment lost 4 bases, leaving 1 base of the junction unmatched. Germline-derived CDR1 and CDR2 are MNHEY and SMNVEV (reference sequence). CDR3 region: CASSSAGGQETQYF. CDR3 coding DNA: TGTGCCAGCAGTTCAGCGGGGGGCCAAGAGACCCAGTACTTC.

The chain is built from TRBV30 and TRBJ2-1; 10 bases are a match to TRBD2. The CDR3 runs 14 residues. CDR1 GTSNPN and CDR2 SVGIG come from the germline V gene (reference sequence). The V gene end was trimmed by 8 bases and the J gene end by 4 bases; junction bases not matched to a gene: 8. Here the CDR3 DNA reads TGTGCCAAAGGAGGACTAGCGGATTACAATGAGCAGTTCTTC. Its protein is CAKGGLADYNEQFF.

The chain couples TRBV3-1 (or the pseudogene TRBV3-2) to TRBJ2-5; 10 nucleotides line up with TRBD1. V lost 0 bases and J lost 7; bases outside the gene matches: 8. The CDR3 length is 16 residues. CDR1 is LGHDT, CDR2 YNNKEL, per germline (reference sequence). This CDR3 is CASSQDQRQGARTQYF. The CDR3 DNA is TGTGCCAGCAGCCAAGATCAGAGACAGGGGGCGCGGACCCAGTACTTC.